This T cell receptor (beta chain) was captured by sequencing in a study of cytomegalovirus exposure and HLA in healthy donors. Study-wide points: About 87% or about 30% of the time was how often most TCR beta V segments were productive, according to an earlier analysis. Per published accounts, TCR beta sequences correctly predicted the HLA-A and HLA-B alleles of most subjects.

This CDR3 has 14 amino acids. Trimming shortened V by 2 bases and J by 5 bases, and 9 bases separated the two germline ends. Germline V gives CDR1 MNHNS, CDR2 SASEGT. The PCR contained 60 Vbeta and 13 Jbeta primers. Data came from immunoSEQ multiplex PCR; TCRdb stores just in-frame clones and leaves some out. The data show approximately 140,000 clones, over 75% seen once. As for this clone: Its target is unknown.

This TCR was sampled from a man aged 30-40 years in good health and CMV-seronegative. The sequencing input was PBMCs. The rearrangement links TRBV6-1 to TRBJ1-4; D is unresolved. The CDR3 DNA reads TGTGCCAGCAGTGAAAAGTTTGAGAATGAAAAACTGTTTTTT. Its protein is CASSEKFENEKLFF.